This TCR beta chain was identified during a study of cytomegalovirus exposure and HLA in healthy donors. Broader study findings: Researchers had no immune exposure information except CMV serostatus available. Rare TCR sequences predominated, though certain public TCRs were found in many donors.

Use of 60 Vbeta and 13 Jbeta primers characterized the PCR. The protocol was immunoSEQ multiplex PCR, while the TCRdb copy is restricted to in-frame clones and leaves out a portion. The sample has under 130,000 clones, 65% to 85% seen once. Trimming left V 5 bases short and J 5 bases short, with 13 bases between. This CDR3 has 14 residues. Germline V CDR1 and CDR2: SGHNT, YENEEA. The donors, nominally healthy at sampling, likely had unrecorded immune exposures. As regards this clone: Its antigen is currently unknown.

This sequence originates from a male donor in good health and CMV-seronegative. The sample comprised PBMCs. The V call is TRBV11-3, the J call TRBJ2-1; D possibly corresponds to TRBD1 (6 bases). CDR3 bases: TGTGCCAGCAGCCACCTCACAGGGAACAATGAGCAGTTCTTC. It yields the protein CASSHLTGNNEQFF.